The T cell receptor (beta chain) under discussion was sequenced for a study of monozygotic twins with inflammatory bowel disease. TCRdb re-called the 5' RACE reads, yielding one record per CDR3 amino acid sequence without DNA. The sample has roughly 100,000 distinct CDR3 sequences. There are 15 residues in the CDR3. Per the germline V gene, CDR1 is DFQATT and CDR2 is SNEGSKA (reference sequence). The receptor was derived from a human donor with ulcerative colitis or Crohn's disease, or a healthy co-twin of an affected twin (not recorded which). This sequence joins TRBV20-1 and TRBJ2-4; the TRBD1 assignment by TCRdb is unverifiable without DNA. Specimen: blood. CDR3 residues: CSARDLTGAKNIQYF.